The TCR beta chain described here comes from a study of cytomegalovirus exposure and HLA in healthy donors. With regard to this clone: Its antigen is not identified.

The CDR3 has 17 amino acids. Trimming removed 5 bases at V and 4 bases at J, with 21 bases between. CDR1 is MDHEN and CDR2 is SYDVKM in the germline V gene. Researchers ran the PCR with 60 Vbeta and 13 Jbeta primers. Assay used: immunoSEQ multiplex PCR; TCRdb lists only in-frame clones, some missing. The repertoire has around 130,000 clones, 80% to 90% of them found once; the top ten carry about 10%. General study points: A later analysis, which compared TCR beta chains of equal frequency, found the HLA-associated ones more clonally expanded. For cytomegalovirus status, the classifier reportedly gave diagnoses with high specificity and sensitivity.

The sample was PBMCs. The receptor was isolated from a male donor in good health and CMV-seropositive. The genes are TRBV28 and TRBJ1-5; D ambiguous. In nucleotides, the CDR3 is TGTGCCAGCAGTCCCGGGCGGAGGGCCCCTGATAATCAGCCCCAGCATTTT. Its translation is CASSPGRRAPDNQPQHF.